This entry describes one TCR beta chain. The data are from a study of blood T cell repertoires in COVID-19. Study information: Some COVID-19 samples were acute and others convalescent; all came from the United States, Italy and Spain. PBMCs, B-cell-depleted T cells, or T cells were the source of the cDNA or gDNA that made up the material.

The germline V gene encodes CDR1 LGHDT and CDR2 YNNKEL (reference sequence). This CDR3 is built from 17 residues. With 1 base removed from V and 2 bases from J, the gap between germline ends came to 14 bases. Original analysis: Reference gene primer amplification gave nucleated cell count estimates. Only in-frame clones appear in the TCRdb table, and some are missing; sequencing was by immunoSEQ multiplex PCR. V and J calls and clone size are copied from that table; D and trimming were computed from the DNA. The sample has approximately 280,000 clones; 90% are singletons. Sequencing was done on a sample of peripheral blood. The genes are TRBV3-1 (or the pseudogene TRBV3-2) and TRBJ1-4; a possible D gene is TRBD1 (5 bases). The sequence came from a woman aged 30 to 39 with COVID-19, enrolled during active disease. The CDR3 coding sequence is TGTGCCAGCAGCCAAGTGGGGGGTCGATTGACTAATGAAAAACTGTTTTTT. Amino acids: CASSQVGGRLTNEKLFF.